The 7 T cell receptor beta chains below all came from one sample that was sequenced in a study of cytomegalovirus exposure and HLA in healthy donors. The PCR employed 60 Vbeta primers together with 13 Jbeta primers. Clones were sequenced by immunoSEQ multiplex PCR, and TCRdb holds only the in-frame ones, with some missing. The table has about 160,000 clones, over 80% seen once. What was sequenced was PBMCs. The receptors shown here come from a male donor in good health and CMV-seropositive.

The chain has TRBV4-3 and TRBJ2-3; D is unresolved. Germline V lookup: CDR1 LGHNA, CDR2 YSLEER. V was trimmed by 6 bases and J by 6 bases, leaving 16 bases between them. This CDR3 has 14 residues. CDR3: CASSPSIPRDTQYF. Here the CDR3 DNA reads TGCGCCAGCAGTCCAAGTATCCCACGGGATACGCAGTATTTT.

CDR3 nucleotide sequence: TGTGCCAGCAGCCTCGACAGGACCCCGTCCTACGAGCAGTACTTC. Its protein is CASSLDRTPSYEQYF. The chain carries TRBV7-9 and TRBJ2-7; a possible D gene is TRBD1 (6 bases). With 5 bases removed from V and 1 base from J, the gap between germline ends came to 15 bases. From germline, CDR1 is SEHNR and CDR2 FQNEAQ (reference sequence). CDR3 size: 15 residues.

In DNA, the CDR3 is TGCGCCAGCAGCCAAGACGTCTATGAGCAGTTCTTC. It encodes CASSQDVYEQFF. This chain links TRBV4-1 with TRBJ2-1; no reliable D call. Germline V lookup: CDR1 MGHRA, CDR2 YSYEKL. The V end was cut by 0 bases, the J end by 8 bases, with 5 bases between. The CDR3 runs to 12 residues.

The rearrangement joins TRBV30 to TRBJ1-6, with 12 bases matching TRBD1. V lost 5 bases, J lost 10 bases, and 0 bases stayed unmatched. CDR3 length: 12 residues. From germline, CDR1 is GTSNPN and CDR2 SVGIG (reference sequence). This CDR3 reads CAWGTGGSPLHF. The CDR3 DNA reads TGTGCCTGGGGGACAGGGGGCTCACCCCTCCACTTT. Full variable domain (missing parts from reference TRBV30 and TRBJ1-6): SQTIHQWPATLVQPVGSPLSLECTVEGTSNPNLYWYRQAAGRGLQLLFYSVGIGQISSEVPQNLSASRPQDRQFILSSKKLLLSDSGFYLCAWGTGGSPLHFGNGTRLTVT.

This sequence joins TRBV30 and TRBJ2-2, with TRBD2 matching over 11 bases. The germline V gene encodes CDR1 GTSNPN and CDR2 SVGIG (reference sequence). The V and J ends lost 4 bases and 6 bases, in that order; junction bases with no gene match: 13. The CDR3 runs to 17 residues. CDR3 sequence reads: CAWTRKLAGVKSGELFF. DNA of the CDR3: TGTGCCTGGACGAGAAAACTAGCGGGAGTAAAGTCCGGGGAGCTGTTTTTT.

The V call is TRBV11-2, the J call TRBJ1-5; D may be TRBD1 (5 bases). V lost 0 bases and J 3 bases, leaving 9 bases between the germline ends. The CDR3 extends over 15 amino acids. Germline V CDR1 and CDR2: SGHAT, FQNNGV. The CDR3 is CASSLDRGFNQPQHF. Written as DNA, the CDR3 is TGTGCCAGCAGCTTAGATCGGGGGTTCAATCAGCCCCAGCATTTT.

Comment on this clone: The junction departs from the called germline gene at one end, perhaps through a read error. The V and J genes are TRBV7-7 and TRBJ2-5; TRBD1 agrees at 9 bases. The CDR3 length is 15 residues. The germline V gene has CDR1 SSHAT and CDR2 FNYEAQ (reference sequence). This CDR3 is CASSLRTGEEETQYF. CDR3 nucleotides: TGTGCTAGCAGCCTCCGGACAGGGGAAGAGGAGACCCAGTACTTC.